This TCR beta chain was observed in a study of shared clonotypes between healthy human individuals. Study information: Donors, aged 18 to 49, were a couple of women and three men. Per donor, CD8 memory used one plate, CD8 naive used two, CD4 memory used three and CD4 naive used three. Study-wide results and limits: Between four donors, naive CD4 clonotypes were shared at a level of about 5%. Exclusively blood specimens were collected; tissue repertoires likely differ.

Concerning this clone: Its specificity is unknown.

The naive CD8 fraction comprised CD45RO-negative cells positively selected for CCR7 and excluded terminally differentiated effector memory CD45RA+ cells. Libraries were prepared by immunoSEQ multiplex PCR; TCRdb keeps only in-frame clonotypes and omits some of them. The sample yields about 2.1 million clones, just over 90% seen once. The sample comprised naive CD8+ T cells from PBMCs. The receptor's source is a man between 18 and 35 years old in good health. Some clones in this sample may be carry-over from other donors' samples.

Here the CDR3 DNA reads TGTGCCAGCAGTTTATATACAGGGAGGGATCAGCCCCAGCATTTT. It encodes CASSLYTGRDQPQHF. This sequence joins TRBV27 and TRBJ1-5; weak D call: TRBD1 (6 bases). The CDR3 is made up of 15 amino acids. Germline assignment: CDR1 MNHEY and CDR2 SMNVEV (reference sequence). V was clipped by 1 base and J by 5 bases, with 12 bases between them.